A single T cell receptor beta chain is shown here with its context. Repertoires were generated with immunoSEQ multiplex PCR, while TCRdb's copy carries only in-frame clones and drops some. The sample holds roughly 280,000 clones, 86% seen once. V lost 7 bases, J lost 7 bases, and 20 bases lay in between. Germline lookup yields CDR1 SNHLY and CDR2 FYNNEI. This CDR3 has 14 amino acids. This specimen belongs to a study of blood T cell repertoires in COVID-19. The sample was peripheral blood. The TCR originated in a man younger than 45 with active or convalescent COVID-19. The chain has TRBV2 and TRBJ2-7; D is perhaps TRBD1 (5 bases). CDR3 sequence reads: CASMKWPQGGEQYF. CDR3 coding DNA: TGTGCCAGCATGAAATGGCCGCAGGGCGGAGAGCAGTACTTC. Full variable domain (rest looked up from reference TRBV2 and TRBJ2-7): EPEVTQTPSHQVTQMGQEVILRCVPISNHLYFYWYRQILGQKVEFLVSFYNNEISEKSEIFDDQFSVERPDGSNFTLKIRSTKLEDSAMYFCASMKWPQGGEQYFGPGTRLTVT.